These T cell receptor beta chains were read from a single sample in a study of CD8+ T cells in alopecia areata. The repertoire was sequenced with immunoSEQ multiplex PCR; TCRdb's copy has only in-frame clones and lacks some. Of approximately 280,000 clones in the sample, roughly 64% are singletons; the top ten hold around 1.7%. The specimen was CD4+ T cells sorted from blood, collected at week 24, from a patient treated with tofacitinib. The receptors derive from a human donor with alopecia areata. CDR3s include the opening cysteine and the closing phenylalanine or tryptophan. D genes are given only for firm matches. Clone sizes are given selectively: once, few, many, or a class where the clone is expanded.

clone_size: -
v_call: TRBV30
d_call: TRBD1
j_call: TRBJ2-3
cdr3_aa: CAWSPRQGHTDTQYF
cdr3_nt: TGTGCCTGGAGTCCACGACAGGGGCACACAGATACGCAGTATTTT

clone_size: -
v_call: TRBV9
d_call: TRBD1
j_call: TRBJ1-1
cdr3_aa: CASSDRGNTEAFF
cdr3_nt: TGTGCCAGCAGCGACAGGGGAAACACTGAAGCTTTCTTT

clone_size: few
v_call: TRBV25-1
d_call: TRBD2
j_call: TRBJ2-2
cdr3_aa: CALSNPPLAGGNTGELFF
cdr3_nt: TGTGCCCTATCAAATCCCCCTTTAGCGGGGGGGAACACCGGGGAGCTGTTTTTT

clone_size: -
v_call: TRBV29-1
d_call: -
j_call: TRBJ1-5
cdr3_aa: CSVAQARDQPQHF
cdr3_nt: TGCAGCGTTGCCCAGGCGAGGGATCAGCCCCAGCATTTT

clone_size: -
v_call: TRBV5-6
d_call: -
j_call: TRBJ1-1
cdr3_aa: CASCSWSSPKEAFF
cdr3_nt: TGTGCCAGCTGTTCTTGGTCCTCCCCTAAAGAAGCTTTCTTT

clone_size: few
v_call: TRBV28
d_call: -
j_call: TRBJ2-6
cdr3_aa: CASSTHGAGANVLTF
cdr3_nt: TGTGCCAGCAGTACGCATGGGGCTGGGGCCAACGTCCTGACTTTC

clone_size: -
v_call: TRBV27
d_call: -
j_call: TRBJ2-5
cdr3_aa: CASSSLGTETQYF
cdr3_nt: TGTGCCAGCAGTTCCCTGGGGACGGAGACCCAGTACTTC

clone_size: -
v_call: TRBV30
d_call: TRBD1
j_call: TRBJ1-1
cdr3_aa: CAWSTRDRVGTEAFF
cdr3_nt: TGTGCCTGGAGTACACGGGACAGGGTGGGCACTGAAGCTTTCTTT

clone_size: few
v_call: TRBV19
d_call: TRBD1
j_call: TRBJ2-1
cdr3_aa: CASSRGTGVYEQFF
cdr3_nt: TGTGCCAGTAGTAGAGGGACAGGGGTTTATGAGCAGTTCTTC

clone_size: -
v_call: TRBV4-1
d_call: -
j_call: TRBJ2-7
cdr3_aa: CASSQDLATYEQYF
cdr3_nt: TGCGCCAGCAGCCAAGATCTGGCCACCTACGAGCAGTACTTC

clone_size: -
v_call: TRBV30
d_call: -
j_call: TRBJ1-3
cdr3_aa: CAGPGGSGNTIYF
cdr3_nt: TGTGCCGGACCAGGAGGGAGCGGAAACACCATATATTTT

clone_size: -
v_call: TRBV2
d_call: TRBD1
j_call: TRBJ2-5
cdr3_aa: CASSNSDREETQYF
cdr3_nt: TGTGCCAGCAGCAATTCGGACAGGGAGGAGACCCAGTACTTC

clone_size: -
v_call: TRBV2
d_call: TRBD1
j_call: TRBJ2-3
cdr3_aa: CASSLTGISTDTQYF
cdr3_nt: TGTGCCAGCAGTCTGACAGGGATTAGCACAGATACGCAGTATTTT

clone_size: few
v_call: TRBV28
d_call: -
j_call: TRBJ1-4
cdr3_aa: CASSWTATNEKLFF
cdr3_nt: TGTGCCAGCAGTTGGACAGCAACTAATGAAAAACTGTTTTTT

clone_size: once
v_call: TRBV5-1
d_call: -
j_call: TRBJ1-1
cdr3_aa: CASSFNHAAFF
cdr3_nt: TGCGCCAGCAGCTTTAACCATGCAGCTTTCTTT

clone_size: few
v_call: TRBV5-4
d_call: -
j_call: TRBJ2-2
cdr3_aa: CASSLGQGPANTGELFF
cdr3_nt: TGTGCCAGCAGCTTGGGGCAGGGGCCGGCGAACACCGGGGAGCTGTTTTTT

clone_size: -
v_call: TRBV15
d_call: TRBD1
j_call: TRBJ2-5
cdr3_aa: CATSSLTPGTGETQYF
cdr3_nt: TGTGCCACCAGCAGCCTAACCCCGGGGACAGGGGAGACCCAGTACTTC

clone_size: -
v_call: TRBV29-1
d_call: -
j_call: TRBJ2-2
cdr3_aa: CSVMQGDGELFF
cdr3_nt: TGCAGCGTTATGCAGGGAGACGGGGAGCTGTTTTTT

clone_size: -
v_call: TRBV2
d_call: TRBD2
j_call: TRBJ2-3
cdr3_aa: CASSGSGPSTDTQYF
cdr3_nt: TGTGCCAGCAGTGGTAGCGGGCCTAGCACAGATACGCAGTATTTT

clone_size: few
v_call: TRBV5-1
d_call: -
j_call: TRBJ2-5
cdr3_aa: CASTYGARETQYF
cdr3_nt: TGCGCCAGCACCTACGGGGCAAGGGAGACCCAGTACTTC

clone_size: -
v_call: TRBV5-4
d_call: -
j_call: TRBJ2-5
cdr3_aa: CASSLAARTGQETQYF
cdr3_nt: TGTGCCAGCAGCTTGGCCGCAAGGACGGGGCAAGAGACCCAGTACTTC

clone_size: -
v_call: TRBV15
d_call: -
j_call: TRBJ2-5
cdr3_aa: CATSRDRGVQETQYF
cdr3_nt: TGTGCCACCAGCAGAGATAGGGGGGTTCAGGAGACCCAGTACTTC

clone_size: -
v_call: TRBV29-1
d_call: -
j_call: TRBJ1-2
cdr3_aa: CSVEGTAYGYTF
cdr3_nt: TGCAGCGTTGAGGGGACGGCCTATGGCTACACCTTC

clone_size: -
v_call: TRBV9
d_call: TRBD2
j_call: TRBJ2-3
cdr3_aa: CASSPSGGLRDTQYF
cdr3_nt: TGTGCCAGCAGCCCTAGCGGGGGACTTAGGGATACGCAGTATTTT

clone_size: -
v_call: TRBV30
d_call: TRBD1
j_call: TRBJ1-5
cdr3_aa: CAWRGTGYQPQHF
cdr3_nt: TGTGCCTGGAGGGGGACAGGCTATCAGCCCCAGCATTTT

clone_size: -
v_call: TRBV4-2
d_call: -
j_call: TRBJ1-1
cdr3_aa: CASSQEGLNTEAFF
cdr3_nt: TGTGCCAGCAGCCAAGAGGGCCTGAACACTGAAGCTTTCTTT

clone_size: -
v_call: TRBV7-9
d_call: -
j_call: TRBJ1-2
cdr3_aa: CASSRTLSNYGYTF
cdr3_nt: TGTGCCAGCAGCCGCACCCTGTCCAACTATGGCTACACCTTC

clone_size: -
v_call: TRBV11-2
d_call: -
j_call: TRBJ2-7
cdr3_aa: CASSLGWMPGSYEQYF
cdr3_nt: TGTGCCAGCAGCTTAGGGTGGATGCCAGGGTCCTACGAGCAGTACTTC

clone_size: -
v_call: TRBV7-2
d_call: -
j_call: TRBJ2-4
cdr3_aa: CASSPQAKNIQYF
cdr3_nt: TGTGCCAGCAGCCCACAAGCCAAAAACATTCAGTACTTC

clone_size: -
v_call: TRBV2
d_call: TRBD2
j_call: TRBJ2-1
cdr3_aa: CASGPSSGAYNEQFF
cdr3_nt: TGTGCCAGCGGACCGTCTAGCGGGGCCTACAATGAGCAGTTCTTC

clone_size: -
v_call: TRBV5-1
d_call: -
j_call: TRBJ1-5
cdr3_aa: CASSLAGLEPQHF
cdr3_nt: TGCGCCAGCAGCTTGGCAGGGTTGGAGCCCCAGCATTTT

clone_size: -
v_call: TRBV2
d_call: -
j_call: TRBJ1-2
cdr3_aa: CASSDRGVYGYTF
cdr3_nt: TGTGCCAGCAGTGATCGAGGGGTGTATGGCTACACCTTC

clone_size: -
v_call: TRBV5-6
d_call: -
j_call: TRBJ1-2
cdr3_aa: CASSLGFPPNYGYTF
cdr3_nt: TGTGCCAGCAGCTTGGGATTTCCCCCTAACTATGGCTACACCTTC

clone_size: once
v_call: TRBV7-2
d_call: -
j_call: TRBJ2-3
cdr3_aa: CASSLVGGADTQYF
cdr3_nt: TGTGCCAGCAGCTTAGTGGGGGGCGCAGATACGCAGTATTTT

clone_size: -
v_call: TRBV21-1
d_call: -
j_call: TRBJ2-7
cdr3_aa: CASHAAFSNEQYF
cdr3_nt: TGTGCCAGCCACGCAGCATTCTCGAACGAGCAGTACTTC

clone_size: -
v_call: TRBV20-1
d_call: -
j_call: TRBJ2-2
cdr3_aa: CSATNTGELFF
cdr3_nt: TGCAGTGCTACTAACACCGGGGAGCTGTTTTTT

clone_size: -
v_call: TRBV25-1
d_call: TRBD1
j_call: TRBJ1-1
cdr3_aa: CASSEPGQGYTEAFF
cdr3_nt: TGTGCCAGCAGTGAACCGGGACAGGGATACACTGAAGCTTTCTTT

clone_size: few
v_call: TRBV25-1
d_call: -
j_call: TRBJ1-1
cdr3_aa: CASSPLGTEAFF
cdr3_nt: TGTGCCAGCAGCCCGTTGGGGACTGAAGCTTTCTTT

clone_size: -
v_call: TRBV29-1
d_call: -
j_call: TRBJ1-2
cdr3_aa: CSVDPGRGYTF
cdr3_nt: TGCAGCGTTGATCCGGGCCGTGGCTACACCTTC

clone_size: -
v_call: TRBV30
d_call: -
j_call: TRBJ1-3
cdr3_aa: CAWRGMTGALASSGNTIYF
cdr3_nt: TGTGCCTGGAGAGGGATGACAGGAGCACTTGCCTCCTCTGGAAACACCATATATTTT

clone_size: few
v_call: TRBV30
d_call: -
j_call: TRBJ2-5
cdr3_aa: CAWSRPGAKETQYF
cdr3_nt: TGTGCCTGGAGTCGCCCAGGAGCGAAAGAGACCCAGTACTTC

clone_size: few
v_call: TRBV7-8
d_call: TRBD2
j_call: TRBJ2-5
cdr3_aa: CASSPVRLAGRKTQYF
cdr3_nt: TGTGCCAGCAGCCCGGTCCGCCTAGCGGGTAGGAAGACCCAGTACTTC

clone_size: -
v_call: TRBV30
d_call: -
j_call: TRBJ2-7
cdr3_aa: CAGTPPGYRVSYEQYF
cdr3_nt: TGTGCCGGCACCCCCCCCGGGTACAGGGTCAGCTACGAGCAGTACTTC

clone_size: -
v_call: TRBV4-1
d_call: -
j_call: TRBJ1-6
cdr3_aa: CASSQAETTIYNSPLHF
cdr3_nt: TGCGCCAGCAGCCAAGCGGAAACCACCATCTATAATTCACCCCTCCACTTT

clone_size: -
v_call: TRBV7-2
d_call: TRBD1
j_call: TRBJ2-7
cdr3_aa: CASSLRSGTAAPEQYF
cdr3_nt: TGTGCCAGCAGCTTAAGATCGGGGACAGCCGCCCCCGAGCAGTACTTC

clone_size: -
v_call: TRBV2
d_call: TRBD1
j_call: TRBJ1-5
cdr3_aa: CASTAGTGSRPQHF
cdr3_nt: TGTGCCAGCACAGCCGGGACAGGGTCTCGGCCCCAGCATTTT

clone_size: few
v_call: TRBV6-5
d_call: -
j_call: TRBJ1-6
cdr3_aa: CASSYTPGLESPLHF
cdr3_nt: TGTGCCAGCAGTTACACCCCGGGGTTAGAATCACCCCTCCACTTT

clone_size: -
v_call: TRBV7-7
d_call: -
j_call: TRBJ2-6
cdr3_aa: CASSAGGSGANVLTF
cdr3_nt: TGTGCTAGCAGCGCCGGGGGCTCCGGGGCCAACGTCCTGACTTTC

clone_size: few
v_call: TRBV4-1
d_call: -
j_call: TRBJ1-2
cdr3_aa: CASSQGAWGDGYTF
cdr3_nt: TGCGCCAGCAGCCAAGGTGCCTGGGGGGATGGCTACACCTTC

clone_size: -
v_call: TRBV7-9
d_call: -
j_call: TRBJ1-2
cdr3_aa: CASSSMGRLNYGYTF
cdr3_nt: TGTGCCAGCAGCTCGATGGGTCGCCTGAACTATGGCTACACCTTC

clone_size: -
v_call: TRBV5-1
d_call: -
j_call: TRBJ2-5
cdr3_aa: CASSRGGLEETQYF
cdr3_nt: TGCGCCAGCAGCCGAGGGGGGCTGGAAGAGACCCAGTACTTC

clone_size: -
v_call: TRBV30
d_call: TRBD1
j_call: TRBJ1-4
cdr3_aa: CAWNPGTGQEKLFF
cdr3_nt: TGTGCCTGGAACCCCGGGACAGGGCAGGAAAAACTGTTTTTT

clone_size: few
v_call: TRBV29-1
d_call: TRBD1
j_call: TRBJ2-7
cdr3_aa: CSARRGTGGSEQYF
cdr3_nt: TGCAGCGCCCGACGAGGGACAGGGGGGTCCGAGCAGTACTTC